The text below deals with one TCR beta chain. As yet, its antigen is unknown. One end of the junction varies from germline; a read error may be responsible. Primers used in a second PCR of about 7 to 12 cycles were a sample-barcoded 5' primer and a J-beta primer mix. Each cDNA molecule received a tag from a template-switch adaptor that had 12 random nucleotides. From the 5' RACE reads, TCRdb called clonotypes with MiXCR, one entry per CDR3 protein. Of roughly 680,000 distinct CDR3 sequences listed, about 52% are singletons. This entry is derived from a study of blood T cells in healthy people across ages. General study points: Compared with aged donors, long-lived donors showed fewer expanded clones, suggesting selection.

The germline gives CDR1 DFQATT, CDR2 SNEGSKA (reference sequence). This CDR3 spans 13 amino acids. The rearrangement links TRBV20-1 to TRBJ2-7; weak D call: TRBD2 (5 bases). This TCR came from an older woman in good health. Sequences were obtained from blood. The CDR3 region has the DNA TGCAGTGCTAGAGAGAGTACAGACTACGAGCAGCACTTC. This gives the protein CSARESTDYEQHF.